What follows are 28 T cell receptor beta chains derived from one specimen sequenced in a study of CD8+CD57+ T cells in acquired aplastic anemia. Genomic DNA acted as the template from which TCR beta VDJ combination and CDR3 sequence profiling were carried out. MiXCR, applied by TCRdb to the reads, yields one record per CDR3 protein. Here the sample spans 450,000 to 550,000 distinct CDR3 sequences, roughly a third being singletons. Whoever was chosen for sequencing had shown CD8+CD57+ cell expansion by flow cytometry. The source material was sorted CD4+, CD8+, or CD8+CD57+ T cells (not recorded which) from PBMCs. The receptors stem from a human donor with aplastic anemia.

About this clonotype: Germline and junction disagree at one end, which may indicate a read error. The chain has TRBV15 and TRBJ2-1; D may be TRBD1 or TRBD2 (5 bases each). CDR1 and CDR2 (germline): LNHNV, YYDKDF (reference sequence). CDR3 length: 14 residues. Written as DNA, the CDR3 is TGTGCCAGCAGCCAAGGGCCCCGGGGCTATGAGCAGTTCTTC. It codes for CASSQGPRGYEQFF.

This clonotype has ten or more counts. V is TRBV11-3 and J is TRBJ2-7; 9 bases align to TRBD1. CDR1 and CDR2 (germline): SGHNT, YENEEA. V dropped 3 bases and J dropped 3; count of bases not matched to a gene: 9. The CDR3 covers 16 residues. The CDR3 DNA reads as TGTGCCAGCAGCTTCTTGACCGGGACAGGGCTCTACGAGCAGTACTTC. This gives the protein CASSFLTGTGLYEQYF.

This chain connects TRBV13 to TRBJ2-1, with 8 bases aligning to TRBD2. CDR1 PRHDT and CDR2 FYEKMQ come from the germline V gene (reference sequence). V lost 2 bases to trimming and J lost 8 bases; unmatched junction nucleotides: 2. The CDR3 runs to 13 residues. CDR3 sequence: CASSLKRGYEQFF. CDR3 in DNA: TGTGCCAGCAGCTTAAAGCGGGGGTATGAGCAGTTCTTC.

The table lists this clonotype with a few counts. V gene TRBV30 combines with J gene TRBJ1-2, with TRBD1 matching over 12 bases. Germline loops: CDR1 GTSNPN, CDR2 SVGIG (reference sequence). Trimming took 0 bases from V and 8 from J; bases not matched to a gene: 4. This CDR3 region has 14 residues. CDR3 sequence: CAWSVIGTGGGYTF. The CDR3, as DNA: TGTGCCTGGAGTGTAATCGGGACAGGGGGCGGCTACACCTTC.

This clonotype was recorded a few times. For the CDR3, the DNA is TGTGCCGGGGAGTATGGCTACACCTTC. This translates into CAGEYGYTF. The J gene is TRBJ1-2, the V gene TRBV30; no clear D. The germline gives CDR1 GTSNPN, CDR2 SVGIG (reference sequence). The CDR3 consists of 9 residues. Trimming removed 8 bases at V and 5 bases at J, with 6 bases between.

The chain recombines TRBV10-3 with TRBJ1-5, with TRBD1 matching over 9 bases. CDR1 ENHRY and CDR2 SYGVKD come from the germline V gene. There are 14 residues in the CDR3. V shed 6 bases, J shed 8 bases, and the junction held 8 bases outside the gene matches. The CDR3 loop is CAIRPGQGVEPQHF. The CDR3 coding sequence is TGTGCCATCAGGCCGGGACAGGGAGTCGAGCCCCAGCATTTT.

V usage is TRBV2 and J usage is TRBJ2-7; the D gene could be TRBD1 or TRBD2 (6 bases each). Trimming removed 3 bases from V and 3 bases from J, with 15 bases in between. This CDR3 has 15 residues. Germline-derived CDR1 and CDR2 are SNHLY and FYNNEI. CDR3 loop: CASSDSRGQGYEQYF. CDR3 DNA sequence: TGTGCCAGCAGTGATTCCCGGGGGCAGGGCTACGAGCAGTACTTC.

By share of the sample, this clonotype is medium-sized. Written as DNA, the CDR3 is TGTGCCAGCAAAAGGGACAGTCAGGACTATCAGCCCCAGCATTTT. Translated, it gives CASKRDSQDYQPQHF. This chain links TRBV2 with TRBJ1-5, with 7 nucleotides matching TRBD1. Germline CDR1 reads SNHLY; CDR2 reads FYNNEI. J gave up 5 bases and V 7 bases, and 11 bases lay outside the gene matches. The CDR3 has 15 amino acids.

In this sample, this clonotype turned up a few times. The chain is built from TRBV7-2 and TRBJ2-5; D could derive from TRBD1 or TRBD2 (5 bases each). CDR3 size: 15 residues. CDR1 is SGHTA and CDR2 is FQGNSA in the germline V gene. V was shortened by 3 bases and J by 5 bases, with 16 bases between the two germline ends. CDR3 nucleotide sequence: TGTGCCAGCAGCTTGGGTTGGGGCAGGGAGGAGACCCAGTACTTC. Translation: CASSLGWGREETQYF. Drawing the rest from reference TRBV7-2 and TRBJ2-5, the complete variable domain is GAGVSQSPSNKVTEKGKDVELRCDPISGHTALYWYRQSLGQGLEFLIYFQGNSAPDKSGLPSDRFSAERTGGSVSTLTIQRTQQEDSAVYLCASSLGWGREETQYFGPGTRLLVL.

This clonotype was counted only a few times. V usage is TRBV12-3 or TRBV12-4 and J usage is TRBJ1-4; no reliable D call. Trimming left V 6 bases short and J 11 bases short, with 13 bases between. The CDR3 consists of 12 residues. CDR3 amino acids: CASSPSVGKLFF. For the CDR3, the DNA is TGTGCCAGCAGCCCCTCCGTTGGGAAACTGTTTTTT.

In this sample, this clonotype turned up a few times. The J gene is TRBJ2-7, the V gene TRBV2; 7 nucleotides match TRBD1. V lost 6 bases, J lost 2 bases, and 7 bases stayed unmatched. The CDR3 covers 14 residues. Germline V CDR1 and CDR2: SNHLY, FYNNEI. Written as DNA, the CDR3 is TGTGCCAGCAGCTTGACAGGGTCTCCCTACGAGCAGTACTTC. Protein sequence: CASSLTGSPYEQYF.

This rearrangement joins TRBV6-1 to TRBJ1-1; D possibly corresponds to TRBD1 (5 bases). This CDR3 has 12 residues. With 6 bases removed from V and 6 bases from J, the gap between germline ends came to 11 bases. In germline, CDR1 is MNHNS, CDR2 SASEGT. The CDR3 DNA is TGTGCCAGCAGCGCTGGAGGGGCTGAAGCTTTCTTT. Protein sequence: CASSAGGAEAFF.

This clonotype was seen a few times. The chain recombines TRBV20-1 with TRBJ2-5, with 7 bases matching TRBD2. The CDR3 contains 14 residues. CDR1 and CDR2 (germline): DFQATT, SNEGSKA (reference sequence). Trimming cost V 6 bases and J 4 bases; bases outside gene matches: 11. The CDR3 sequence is CSAVRDGGRETQYF. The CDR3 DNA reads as TGCAGTGCAGTTAGGGACGGGGGGAGAGAGACCCAGTACTTC.

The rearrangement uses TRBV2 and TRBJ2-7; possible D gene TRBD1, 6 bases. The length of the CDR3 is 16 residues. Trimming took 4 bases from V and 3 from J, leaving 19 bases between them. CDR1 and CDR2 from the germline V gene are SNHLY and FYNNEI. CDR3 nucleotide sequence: TGTGCCAGCAGTGTAGTTATAGGTCAGGGGTTCTACGAGCAGTACTTC. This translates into CASSVVIGQGFYEQYF.

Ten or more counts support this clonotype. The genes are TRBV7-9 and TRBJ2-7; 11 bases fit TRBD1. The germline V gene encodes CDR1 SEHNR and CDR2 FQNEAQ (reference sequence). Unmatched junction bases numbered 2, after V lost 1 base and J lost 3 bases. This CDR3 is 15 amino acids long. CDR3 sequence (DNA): TGTGCCAGCAGCTTAGTGGGGACAGGGGGCTACGAGCAGTACTTC. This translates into CASSLVGTGGYEQYF.

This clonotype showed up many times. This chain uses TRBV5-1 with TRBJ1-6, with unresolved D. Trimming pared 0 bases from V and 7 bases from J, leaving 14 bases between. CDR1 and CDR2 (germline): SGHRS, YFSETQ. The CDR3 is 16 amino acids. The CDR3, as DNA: TGCGCCAGCAGCTTGGAGGCAGAGAGGATCAATTCACCCCTCCACTTT. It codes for CASSLEAERINSPLHF.

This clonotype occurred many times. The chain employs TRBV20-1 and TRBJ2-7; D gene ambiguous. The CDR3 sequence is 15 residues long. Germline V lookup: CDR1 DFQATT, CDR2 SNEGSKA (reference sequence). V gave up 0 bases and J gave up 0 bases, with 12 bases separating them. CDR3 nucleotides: TGCAGTGCTAGAGATCTGGCTTCCTACTCCTACGAGCAGTACTTC. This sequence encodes CSARDLASYSYEQYF.

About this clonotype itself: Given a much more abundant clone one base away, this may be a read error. For the CDR3, the DNA is TGCAGTGCTAGACACAGCGTGGGTCGAAACACCATATATTTT. It translates to CSARHSVGRNTIYF. The chain uses TRBV20-1 and TRBJ1-3; D not certain. The CDR3 sequence is 14 residues long. The V end was cut by 2 bases, the J end by 5 bases, with 13 bases between. The germline V gene has CDR1 DFQATT and CDR2 SNEGSKA (reference sequence).

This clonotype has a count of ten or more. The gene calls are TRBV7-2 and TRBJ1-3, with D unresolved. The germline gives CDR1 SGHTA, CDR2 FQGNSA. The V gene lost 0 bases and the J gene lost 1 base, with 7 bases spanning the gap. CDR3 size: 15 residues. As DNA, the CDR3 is TGTGCCAGCAGCTTAGCGTGGCAGTCTGGAAACACCATATATTTT. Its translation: CASSLAWQSGNTIYF. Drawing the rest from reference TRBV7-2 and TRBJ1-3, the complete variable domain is GAGVSQSPSNKVTEKGKDVELRCDPISGHTALYWYRQSLGQGLEFLIYFQGNSAPDKSGLPSDRFSAERTGGSVSTLTIQRTQQEDSAVYLCASSLAWQSGNTIYFGEGSWLTVV.

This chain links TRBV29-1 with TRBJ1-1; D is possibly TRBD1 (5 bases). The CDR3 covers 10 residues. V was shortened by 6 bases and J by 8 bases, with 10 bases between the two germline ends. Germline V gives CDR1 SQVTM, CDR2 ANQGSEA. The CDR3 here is CSVGGTEAFF. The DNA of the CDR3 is TGCAGCGTGGGGGGGACGGAAGCTTTCTTT.

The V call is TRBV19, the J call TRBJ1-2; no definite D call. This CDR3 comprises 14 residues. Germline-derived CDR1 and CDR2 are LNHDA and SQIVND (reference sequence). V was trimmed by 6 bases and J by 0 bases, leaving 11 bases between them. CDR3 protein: CASRWELANYGYTF. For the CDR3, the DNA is TGTGCCAGTAGATGGGAGTTAGCTAACTATGGCTACACCTTC.

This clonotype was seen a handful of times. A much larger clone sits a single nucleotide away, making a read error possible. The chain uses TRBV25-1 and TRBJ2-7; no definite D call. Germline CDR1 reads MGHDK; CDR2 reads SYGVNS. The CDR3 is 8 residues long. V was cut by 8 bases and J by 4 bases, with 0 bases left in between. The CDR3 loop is CASYEQYF. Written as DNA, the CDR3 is TGTGCCAGCTACGAGCAGTACTTC.

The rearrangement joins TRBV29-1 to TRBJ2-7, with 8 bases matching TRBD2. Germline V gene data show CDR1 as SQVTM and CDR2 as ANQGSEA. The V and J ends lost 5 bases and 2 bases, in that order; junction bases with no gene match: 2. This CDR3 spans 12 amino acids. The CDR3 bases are TGCAGCGTTTCGGGGGGGGCCTACGAGCAGTACTTC. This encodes CSVSGGAYEQYF.

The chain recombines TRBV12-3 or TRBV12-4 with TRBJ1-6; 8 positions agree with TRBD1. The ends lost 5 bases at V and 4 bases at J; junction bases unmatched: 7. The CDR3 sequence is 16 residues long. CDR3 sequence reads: CASSQTGAIYNSPLHF. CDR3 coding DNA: TGTGCCAGCAGTCAGACAGGGGCCATATATAATTCACCCCTCCACTTT.

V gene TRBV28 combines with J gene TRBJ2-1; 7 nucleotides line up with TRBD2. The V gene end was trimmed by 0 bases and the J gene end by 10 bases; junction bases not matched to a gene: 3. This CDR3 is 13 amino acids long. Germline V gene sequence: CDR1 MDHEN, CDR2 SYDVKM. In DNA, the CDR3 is TGTGCCAGCAGTTTATGGAAGGGACTAGAGCAGTTCTTC. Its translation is CASSLWKGLEQFF.

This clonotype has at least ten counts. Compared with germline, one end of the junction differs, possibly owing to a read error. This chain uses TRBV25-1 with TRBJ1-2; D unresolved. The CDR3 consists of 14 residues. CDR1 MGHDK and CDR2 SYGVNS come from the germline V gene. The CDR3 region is CASSESGSAYGYTF. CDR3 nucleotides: TGTGCCAGCAGCGAATCCGGGTCAGCTTATGGCTACACCTTC.

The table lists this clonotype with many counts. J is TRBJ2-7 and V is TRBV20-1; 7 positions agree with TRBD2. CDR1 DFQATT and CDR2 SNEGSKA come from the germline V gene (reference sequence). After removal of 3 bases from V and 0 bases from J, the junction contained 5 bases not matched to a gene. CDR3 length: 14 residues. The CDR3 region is CSARFGGNSYEQYF. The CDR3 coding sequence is TGCAGTGCTAGGTTCGGGGGGAACTCCTACGAGCAGTACTTC.

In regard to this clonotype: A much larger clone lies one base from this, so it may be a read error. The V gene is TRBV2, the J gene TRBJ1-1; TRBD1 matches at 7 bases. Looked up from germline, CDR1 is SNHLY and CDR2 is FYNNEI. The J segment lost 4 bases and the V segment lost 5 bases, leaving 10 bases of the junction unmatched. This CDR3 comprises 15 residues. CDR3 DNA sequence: TGTGCCAGCAGTCGGGACAGACCCTCGAGCACTGAAGCTTTCTTT. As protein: CASSRDRPSSTEAFF.